This record looks at one TCR beta chain sequence and its context. This sample stems from a study of blood T cell repertoires in COVID-19. Study-level information: Samples came from the United States, Italy and Spain, spanning acute and convalescent COVID-19. PBMCs, B-cell-depleted T cells, or T cells were the source of the cDNA or gDNA that made up the material.

Germline loops: CDR1 LNHDA, CDR2 SQIVND (reference sequence). The CDR3 runs 16 residues. Germline trimming cut 3 bases from V and 3 bases from J; bases unmatched to any gene: 7. Here immunoSEQ multiplex PCR was the method, and the copy in TCRdb shows in-frame clones only, minus some. The table has about 280,000 clones, 65% to 90% seen once. Specimen: peripheral blood. This sequence joins TRBV19 and TRBJ2-3, with 9 bases that match TRBD2. The sequence was collected from a human donor in a cohort sampled during active COVID-19. The CDR3 protein is CASSIRSSGNTDTQYF. The CDR3 DNA follows: TGTGCCAGTAGTATCAGATCTAGCGGGAATACAGATACGCAGTATTTT.